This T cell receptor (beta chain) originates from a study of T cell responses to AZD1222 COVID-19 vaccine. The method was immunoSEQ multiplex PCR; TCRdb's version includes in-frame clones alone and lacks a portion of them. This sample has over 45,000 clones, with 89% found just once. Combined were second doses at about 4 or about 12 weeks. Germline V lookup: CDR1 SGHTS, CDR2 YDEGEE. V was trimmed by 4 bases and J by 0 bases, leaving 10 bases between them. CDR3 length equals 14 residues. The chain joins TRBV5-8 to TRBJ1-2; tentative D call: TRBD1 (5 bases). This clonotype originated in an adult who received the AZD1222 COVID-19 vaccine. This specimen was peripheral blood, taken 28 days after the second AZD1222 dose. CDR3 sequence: CASSPQTANYGYTF. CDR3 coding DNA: TGTGCCAGCAGCCCTCAGACAGCTAACTATGGCTACACCTTC.